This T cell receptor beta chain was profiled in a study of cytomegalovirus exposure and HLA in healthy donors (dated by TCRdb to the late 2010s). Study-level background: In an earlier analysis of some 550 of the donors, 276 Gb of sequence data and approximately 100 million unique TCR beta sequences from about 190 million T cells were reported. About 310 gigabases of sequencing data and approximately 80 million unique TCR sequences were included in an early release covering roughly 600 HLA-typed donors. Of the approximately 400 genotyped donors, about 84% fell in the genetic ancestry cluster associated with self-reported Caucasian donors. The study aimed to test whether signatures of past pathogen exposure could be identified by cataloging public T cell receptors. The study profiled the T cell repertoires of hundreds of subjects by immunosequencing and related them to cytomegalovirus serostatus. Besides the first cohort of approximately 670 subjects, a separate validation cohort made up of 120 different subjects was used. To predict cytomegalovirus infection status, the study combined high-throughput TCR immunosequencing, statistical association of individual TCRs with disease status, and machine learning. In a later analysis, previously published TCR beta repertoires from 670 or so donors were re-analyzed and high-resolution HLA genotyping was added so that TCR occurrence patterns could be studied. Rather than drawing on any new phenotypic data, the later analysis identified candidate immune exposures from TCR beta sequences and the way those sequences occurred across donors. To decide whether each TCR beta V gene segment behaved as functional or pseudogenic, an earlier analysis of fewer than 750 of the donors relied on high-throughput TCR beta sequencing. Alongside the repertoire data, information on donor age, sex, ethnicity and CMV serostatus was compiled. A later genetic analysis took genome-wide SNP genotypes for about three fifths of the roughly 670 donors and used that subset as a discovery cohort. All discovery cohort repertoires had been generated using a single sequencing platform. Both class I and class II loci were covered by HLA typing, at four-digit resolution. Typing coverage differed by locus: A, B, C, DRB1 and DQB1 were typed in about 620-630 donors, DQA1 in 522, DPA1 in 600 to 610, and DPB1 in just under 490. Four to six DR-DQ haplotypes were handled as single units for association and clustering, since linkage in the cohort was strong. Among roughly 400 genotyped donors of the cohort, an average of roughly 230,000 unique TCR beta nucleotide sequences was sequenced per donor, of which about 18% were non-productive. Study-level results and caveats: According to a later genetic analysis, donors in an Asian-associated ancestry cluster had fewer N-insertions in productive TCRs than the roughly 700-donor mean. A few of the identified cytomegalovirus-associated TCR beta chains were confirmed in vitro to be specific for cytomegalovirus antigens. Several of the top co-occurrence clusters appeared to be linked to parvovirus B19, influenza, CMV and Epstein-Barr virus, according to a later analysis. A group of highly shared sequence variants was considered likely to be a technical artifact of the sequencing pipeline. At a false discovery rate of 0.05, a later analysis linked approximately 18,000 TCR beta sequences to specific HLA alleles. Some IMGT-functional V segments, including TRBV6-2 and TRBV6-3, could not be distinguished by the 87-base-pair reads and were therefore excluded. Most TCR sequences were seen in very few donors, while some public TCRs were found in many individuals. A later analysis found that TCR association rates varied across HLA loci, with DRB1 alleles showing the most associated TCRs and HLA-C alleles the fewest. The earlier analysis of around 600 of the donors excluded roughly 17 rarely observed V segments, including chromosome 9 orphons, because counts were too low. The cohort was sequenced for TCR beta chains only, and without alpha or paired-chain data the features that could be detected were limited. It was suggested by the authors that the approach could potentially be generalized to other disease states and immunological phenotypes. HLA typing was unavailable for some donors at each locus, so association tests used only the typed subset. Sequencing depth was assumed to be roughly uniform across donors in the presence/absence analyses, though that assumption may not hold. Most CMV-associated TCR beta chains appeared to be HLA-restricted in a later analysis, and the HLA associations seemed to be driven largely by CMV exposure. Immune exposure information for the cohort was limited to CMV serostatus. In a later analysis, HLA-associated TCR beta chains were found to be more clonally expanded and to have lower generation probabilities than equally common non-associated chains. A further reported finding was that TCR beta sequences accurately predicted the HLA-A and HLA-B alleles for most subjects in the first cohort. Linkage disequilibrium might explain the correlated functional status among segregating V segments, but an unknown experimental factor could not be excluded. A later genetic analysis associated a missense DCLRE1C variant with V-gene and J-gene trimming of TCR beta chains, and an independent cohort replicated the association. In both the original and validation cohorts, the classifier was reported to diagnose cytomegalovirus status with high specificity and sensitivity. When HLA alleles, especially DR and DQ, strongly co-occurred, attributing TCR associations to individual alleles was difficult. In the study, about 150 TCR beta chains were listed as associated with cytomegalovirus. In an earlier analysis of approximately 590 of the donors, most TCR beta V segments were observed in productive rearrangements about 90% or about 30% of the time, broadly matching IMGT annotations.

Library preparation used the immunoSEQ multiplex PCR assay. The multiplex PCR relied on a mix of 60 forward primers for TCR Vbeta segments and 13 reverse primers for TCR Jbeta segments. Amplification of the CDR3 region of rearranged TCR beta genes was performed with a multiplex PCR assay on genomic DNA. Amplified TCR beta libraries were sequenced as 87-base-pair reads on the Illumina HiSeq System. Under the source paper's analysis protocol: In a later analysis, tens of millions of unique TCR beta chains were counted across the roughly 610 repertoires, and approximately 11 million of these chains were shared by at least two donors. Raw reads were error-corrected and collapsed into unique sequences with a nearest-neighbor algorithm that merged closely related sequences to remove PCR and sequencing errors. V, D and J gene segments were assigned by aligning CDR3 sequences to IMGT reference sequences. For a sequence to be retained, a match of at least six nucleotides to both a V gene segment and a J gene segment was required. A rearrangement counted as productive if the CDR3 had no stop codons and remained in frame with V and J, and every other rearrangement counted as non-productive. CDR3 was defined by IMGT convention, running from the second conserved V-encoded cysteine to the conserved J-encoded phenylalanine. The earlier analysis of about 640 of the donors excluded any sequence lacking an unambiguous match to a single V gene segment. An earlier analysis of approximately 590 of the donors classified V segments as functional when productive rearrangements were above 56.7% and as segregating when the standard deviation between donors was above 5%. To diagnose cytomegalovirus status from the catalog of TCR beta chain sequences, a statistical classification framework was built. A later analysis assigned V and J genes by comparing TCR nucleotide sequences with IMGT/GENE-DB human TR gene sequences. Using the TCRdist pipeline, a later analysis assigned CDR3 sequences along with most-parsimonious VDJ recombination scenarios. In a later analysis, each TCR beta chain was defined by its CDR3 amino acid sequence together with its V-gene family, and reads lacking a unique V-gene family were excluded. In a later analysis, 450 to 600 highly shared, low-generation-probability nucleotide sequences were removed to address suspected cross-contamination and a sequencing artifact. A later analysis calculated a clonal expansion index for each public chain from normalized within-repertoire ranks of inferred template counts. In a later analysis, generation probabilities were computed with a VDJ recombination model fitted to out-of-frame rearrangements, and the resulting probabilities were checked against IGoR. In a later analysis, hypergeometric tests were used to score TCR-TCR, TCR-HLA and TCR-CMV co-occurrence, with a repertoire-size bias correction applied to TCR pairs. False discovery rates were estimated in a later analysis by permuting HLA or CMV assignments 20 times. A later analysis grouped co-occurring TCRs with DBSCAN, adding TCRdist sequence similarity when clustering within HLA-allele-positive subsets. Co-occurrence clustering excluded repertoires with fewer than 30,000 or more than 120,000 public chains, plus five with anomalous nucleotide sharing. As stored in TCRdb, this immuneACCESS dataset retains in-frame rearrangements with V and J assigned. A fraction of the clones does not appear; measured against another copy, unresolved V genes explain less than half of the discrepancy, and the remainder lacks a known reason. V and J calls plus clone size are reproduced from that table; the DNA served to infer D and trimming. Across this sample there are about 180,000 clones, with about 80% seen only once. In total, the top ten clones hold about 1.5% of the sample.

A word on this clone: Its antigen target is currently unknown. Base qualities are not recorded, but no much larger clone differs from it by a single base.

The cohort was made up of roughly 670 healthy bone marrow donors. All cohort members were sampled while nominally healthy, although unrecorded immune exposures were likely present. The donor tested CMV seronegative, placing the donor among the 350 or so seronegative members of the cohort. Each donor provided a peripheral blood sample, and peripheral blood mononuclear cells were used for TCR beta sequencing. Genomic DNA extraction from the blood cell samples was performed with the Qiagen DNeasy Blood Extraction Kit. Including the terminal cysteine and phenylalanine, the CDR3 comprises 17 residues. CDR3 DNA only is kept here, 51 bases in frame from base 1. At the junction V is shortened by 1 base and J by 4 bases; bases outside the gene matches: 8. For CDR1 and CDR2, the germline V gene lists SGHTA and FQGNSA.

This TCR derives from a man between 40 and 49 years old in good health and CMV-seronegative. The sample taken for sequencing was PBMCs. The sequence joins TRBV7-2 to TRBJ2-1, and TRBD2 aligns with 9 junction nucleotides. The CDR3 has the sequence CASSLDPRGGGYNEQFF. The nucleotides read TGTGCCAGCAGCTTAGACCCGCGGGGGGGCGGATACAATGAGCAGTTCTTC. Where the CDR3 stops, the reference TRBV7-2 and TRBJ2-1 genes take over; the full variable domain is GAGVSQSPSNKVTEKGKDVELRCDPISGHTALYWYRQSLGQGLEFLIYFQGNSAPDKSGLPSDRFSAERTGGSVSTLTIQRTQQEDSAVYLCASSLDPRGGGYNEQFFGPGTRLTVL.